This T cell receptor beta chain was recorded in a study of T cells after posttransplantation cyclophosphamide. This CDR3 comprises 14 residues. With V trimmed by 5 bases and J by 7 bases, 3 bases remained unmatched. CDR1 is MGHRA, CDR2 YSYEKL, per germline. Study-level findings and limits: TRB clonality was highly associated with recipient CMV seropositivity and reactivation. Later post-transplant blood repertoires were often dominated by donor CD8+ memory clones. TRB overlap between skin or GI tissue T cells and blood was limited.

This clone was picked up many times. The antigen is unknown. Sequencing was performed with immunoSEQ multiplex PCR; in TCRdb, only in-frame clones are kept and a portion is missing. The sample includes around 12,000 clones, none of them occurring once. Busulfan-fludarabine conditioning, marrow transplant, and cyclophosphamide on days +3 and +4 were administered. This chain connects TRBV4-1 to TRBJ2-1; 12 positions agree with TRBD2. This TCR came from a female patient aged 35-55 years who received an allogeneic stem cell transplant from an unrelated donor, was CMV-positive, and had acute GVHD only. Some T cells may originate from the graft donor. The sequencing used PBMCs, collected after allogeneic stem cell transplant with posttransplant cyclophosphamide. The CDR3, as DNA: TGCGCCAGCAGCTTGGGACTAGCGGGTAATGAGCAGTTCTTC. Amino acids: CASSLGLAGNEQFF.